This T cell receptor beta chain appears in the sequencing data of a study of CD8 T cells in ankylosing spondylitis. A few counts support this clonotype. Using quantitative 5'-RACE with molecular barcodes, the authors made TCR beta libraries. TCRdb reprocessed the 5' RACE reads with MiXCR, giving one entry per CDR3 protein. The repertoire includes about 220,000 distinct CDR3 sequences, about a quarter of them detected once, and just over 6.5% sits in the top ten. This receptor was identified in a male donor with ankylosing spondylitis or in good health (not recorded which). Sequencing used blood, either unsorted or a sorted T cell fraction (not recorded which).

The CDR3 DNA is TGCAGTGCTGCAGACCCACTAGCGGGAGGTCACACAGATACGCAGTATTTT. Its translation: CSAADPLAGGHTDTQYF. V is TRBV20-1 and J is TRBJ2-3; TRBD2 matches 12 bases. The germline V gene encodes CDR1 DFQATT and CDR2 SNEGSKA (reference sequence). This CDR3 comprises 17 residues. V was clipped by 5 bases and J by 2 bases; unmatched bases: 11.